Following are 21 T cell receptor beta chains from one sample sequenced in a study of blood T cell repertoires in COVID-19. This table comes from immunoSEQ multiplex PCR, and its TCRdb copy is limited to in-frame clones, with some not included. Seen here are approximately 210,000 clones, 70% to 90% observed once, and the top ten hold 5.1%. Sample: peripheral blood. Receptor source: a woman in her seventies with active or convalescent COVID-19.

The genes are TRBV13 and TRBJ1-2, with D hard to call. V was clipped by 4 bases and J by 7 bases, with 28 bases between them. Germline CDR1 reads PRHDT; CDR2 reads FYEKMQ (reference sequence). The CDR3 is 18 residues long. CDR3 sequence reads: CASSYSLDEGHSSSGYTF. DNA of the CDR3: TGTGCCAGCAGCTATAGTCTAGACGAGGGTCATAGTAGTAGTGGCTACACCTTC.

This chain connects TRBV27 to TRBJ2-7; 9 bases fit TRBD2. The V gene end was trimmed by 8 bases and the J gene end by 3 bases; junction bases not matched to a gene: 5. The CDR3 consists of 13 residues. Germline V gives CDR1 MNHEY, CDR2 SMNVEV (reference sequence). The chain's CDR3 is CASGGTSSYEQYF. Written as DNA, the CDR3 is TGTGCCAGCGGAGGGACTAGCAGCTACGAGCAGTACTTC.

The chain has TRBV7-2 and TRBJ2-7; D not certain. Trimming pared 1 base from V and 5 bases from J, leaving 9 bases between. The CDR3 contains 13 residues. Per the germline V gene, CDR1 is SGHTA and CDR2 is FQGNSA. Here the CDR3 DNA reads TGTGCCAGCAGCTTAGTTGAGTTCGACGAGCAGTACTTC. Protein: CASSLVEFDEQYF.

The V call is TRBV5-6, the J call TRBJ2-7; the match to TRBD1 covers 9 bases. The ends lost 2 bases at V and 0 bases at J; junction bases unmatched: 3. The CDR3 has 15 amino acids. Looked up from germline, CDR1 is SGHDT and CDR2 is YYEEEE. CDR3 nucleotide sequence: TGTGCCAGCAGCTTTCGGACAGGGGCCTCCTACGAGCAGTACTTC. Encoded protein: CASSFRTGASYEQYF.

The chain has TRBV19 and TRBJ2-1; the match to TRBD2 covers 8 bases. This CDR3 has 16 residues. The junction had 9 bases not matched to a gene; V was cut back by 1 base and J by 7 bases. CDR1 is LNHDA and CDR2 is SQIVND in the germline V gene (reference sequence). CDR3 sequence: CASSIGGLAGRNEQFF. CDR3 coding DNA: TGTGCCAGTAGTATAGGGGGTCTAGCGGGTCGGAATGAGCAGTTCTTC.

The rearrangement uses TRBV29-1 and TRBJ2-7, with D unresolved. CDR3 size: 12 residues. The ends were cut back, 7 bases at V and 6 bases at J, with 16 bases in the middle. Looked up from germline, CDR1 is SQVTM and CDR2 is ANQGSEA. This CDR3 reads CSALDTDGEQYF. CDR3 nucleotides: TGCAGCGCTCTGGATACAGATGGCGAGCAGTACTTC.

This sequence joins TRBV6-6 and TRBJ1-1, with a weak D call TRBD1 (5 bases). CDR3 length: 16 amino acids. Trimming took 2 bases from V and 2 from J, leaving 15 bases between them. Germline CDR1 MNHNY, CDR2 SVGAGI (reference sequence). The CDR3 region is CASSYAVGRVNTEAFF. CDR3 DNA sequence: TGTGCCAGCAGTTACGCGGTCGGCAGGGTCAACACTGAAGCTTTCTTT.

The CDR3 nucleotides read TGTGCCAGCAGCGGGATAGATGATCGGGAGAGGTTGTACAATGAGCAGTTCTTC. Translation gives CASSGIDDRERLYNEQFF. This chain uses TRBV9 with TRBJ2-1; the D gene is possibly TRBD2 (6 bases). With 3 bases removed from V and 4 bases from J, the gap between germline ends came to 23 bases. The germline CDR1 and CDR2 sequences are SGDLS and YYNGEE. The CDR3 is 18 residues long.

This chain joins TRBV3-1 (or the pseudogene TRBV3-2) and TRBJ2-7; TRBD2 is a possible D gene (5 bases). The CDR3 consists of 14 residues. V was shortened by 3 bases and J by 2 bases, with 11 bases between the two germline ends. Germline values: CDR1 LGHDT, CDR2 YNNKEL (reference sequence). The CDR3 bases are TGTGCCAGCAGCCAGAGCTGGAGGCCCTACGAGCAGTACTTC. Its protein is CASSQSWRPYEQYF.

The J gene is TRBJ2-6, the V gene TRBV18, with 7 nucleotides matching TRBD1. CDR3 length: 21 amino acids. V shed 2 bases, J shed 1 base, and the junction held 17 bases outside the gene matches. The germline CDR1 and CDR2 sequences are KGHSH and LQKENI. CDR3 coding DNA: TGTGCCAGCTCACCAAAGGCCACCAGGGACAGCCCCTTTTCTGGGGCCAACGTCCTGACTTTC. It encodes CASSPKATRDSPFSGANVLTF.

This chain uses TRBV19 with TRBJ1-1; D may be TRBD1 (5 bases). The V end was cut by 0 bases, the J end by 4 bases, with 9 bases between. Per germline, CDR1 LNHDA and CDR2 SQIVND (reference sequence). The CDR3 sequence is 14 residues long. The CDR3 nucleotides read TGTGCCAGTAGTATAGAGGGGAGGGGCACTGAAGCTTTCTTT. This translates into CASSIEGRGTEAFF.

There are a few counts of this clone. This CDR3 is also generated by other DNA sequences in the sample. The chain employs TRBV3-1 (or the pseudogene TRBV3-2) and TRBJ1-1; a possible D gene is TRBD1 (6 bases). The CDR3 contains 11 residues. The V end was cut by 6 bases, the J end by 4 bases, with 6 bases between. CDR1 LGHDT and CDR2 YNNKEL come from the germline V gene (reference sequence). This chain's CDR3 is CASRGGTEAFF. Here the CDR3 DNA reads TGTGCCAGCAGAGGGGGCACTGAAGCTTTCTTT.

The rearrangement joins TRBV9 to TRBJ2-3, with TRBD1 matching 7 bases. After removal of 4 bases from V and 2 bases from J, the junction contained 10 bases not matched to a gene. CDR1 is SGDLS and CDR2 is YYNGEE in the germline V gene. This CDR3 has 16 amino acids. CDR3 loop: CASSLKWTGNTDTQYF. CDR3 DNA sequence: TGTGCCAGCAGCCTCAAATGGACAGGTAACACAGATACGCAGTATTTT.

This clone was picked up a small number of times. The CDR3 sequence is CASRGQGSYEQYF. In nucleotides, the CDR3 is TGTGCCAGCAGGGGACAGGGATCCTACGAGCAGTACTTC. The chain is built from TRBV6-5 and TRBJ2-7; 9 bases map to TRBD1. Germline-derived CDR1 and CDR2 are MNHEY and SVGAGI. Trimming took 6 bases from V and 1 from J; bases not matched to a gene: 1. The CDR3 is made up of 13 amino acids.

The gene calls are TRBV11-2 and TRBJ2-1; 16 bases align to TRBD2. In germline, CDR1 is SGHAT, CDR2 FQNNGV. The CDR3 loop spans 17 amino acids. After removal of 8 bases from V and 3 bases from J, the junction contained 7 bases not matched to a gene. The CDR3 DNA follows: TGTGCCAGCCGCCTGGGACTAGCGGGAGGGTACTACAATGAGCAGTTCTTC. Amino acids: CASRLGLAGGYYNEQFF.

This clone was detected once. The rearrangement uses TRBV5-1 and TRBJ2-2; the D gene is possibly TRBD1 (5 bases). This CDR3 is built from 15 residues. V lost 2 bases to trimming and J lost 1 base, with 9 bases between them. Germline CDR1 and CDR2: SGHRS and YFSETQ. CDR3 DNA: TGCGCCAGCAGCTTAGGGGATTTGAACACCGGGGAGCTGTTTTTT. This encodes CASSLGDLNTGELFF.

The gene calls are TRBV19 and TRBJ1-1, with no clear D. Trimming stripped 0 bases from V and 4 bases from J, with 9 bases between. The CDR3 loop spans 14 amino acids. The germline V gene has CDR1 LNHDA and CDR2 SQIVND (reference sequence). CDR3 amino acids: CASSIDVGSTEAFF. CDR3 coding DNA: TGTGCCAGTAGTATAGATGTGGGGAGCACTGAAGCTTTCTTT.

The chain couples TRBV18 to TRBJ2-3; D not certain. The ends were cut back, 5 bases at V and 5 bases at J, with 23 bases in the middle. The CDR3 loop spans 17 amino acids. From germline, CDR1 is KGHSH and CDR2 LQKENI. The chain's CDR3 is CASSTRFVATVGDTQYF. In DNA, the CDR3 is TGTGCCAGCTCAACCCGCTTTGTAGCAACGGTGGGAGATACGCAGTATTTT.

Here the CDR3 DNA reads TGTGCCAGCAGCCCGGGACAGAGGAACACTGAAGCTTTCTTT. Its translation is CASSPGQRNTEAFF. The genes are TRBV11-1 and TRBJ1-1; the match to TRBD1 covers 7 bases. The CDR3 covers 14 residues. The germline V gene encodes CDR1 SGHAT and CDR2 FQDESV (reference sequence). Unmatched junction bases numbered 4, after V lost 5 bases and J lost 1 base.

This clone was seen once. The chain combines TRBV29-1 with TRBJ2-1; 12 bases are a match to TRBD2. This CDR3 spans 16 amino acids. Germline CDR1 reads SQVTM; CDR2 reads ANQGSEA. V dropped 4 bases and J dropped 0; count of bases not matched to a gene: 4. The CDR3 DNA reads TGCAGCGTTGCAGGACTAGCGGGAAGCTCCTACAATGAGCAGTTCTTC. This gives the protein CSVAGLAGSSYNEQFF.

The chain uses TRBV4-2 and TRBJ2-1; 7 bases agree with TRBD2. The CDR3 extends over 13 amino acids. The J segment lost 8 bases and the V segment lost 2 bases, leaving 3 bases of the junction unmatched. The V gene's germline CDR1 is LGHNA and CDR2 YNFKEQ. CDR3 in DNA: TGTGCCAGCAGCCAATCGCGGGAGTATGAGCAGTTCTTC. Protein sequence: CASSQSREYEQFF.